A single sample is the source of the 14 T cell receptor beta chains below, sequenced in a study of blood T cell repertoires in COVID-19. Data came from immunoSEQ multiplex PCR; TCRdb stores just in-frame clones and leaves some out. The table has about 270,000 clones, 70% to 90% seen once. The sequenced material came from PBMCs or T cells enriched from blood (not recorded which). The receptors come from a man between 18 and 29 years old who had recovered from COVID-19.

The rearrangement joins TRBV6-5 to TRBJ1-5, with 7 bases identical to TRBD1. Per germline, CDR1 MNHEY and CDR2 SVGAGI. The CDR3 runs 14 residues. After removal of 7 bases from V and 4 bases from J, the junction contained 7 bases not matched to a gene. Here the CDR3 reads CASKPGQNNQPQHF. The CDR3 DNA is TGTGCCAGCAAACCGGGACAGAATAATCAGCCCCAGCATTTT.

This clone was seen once. V is TRBV12-3 or TRBV12-4 and J is TRBJ1-1; TRBD1 agrees at 7 bases. V shed 7 bases and J 3 bases; nucleotides not matched to a gene: 5. The CDR3 covers 13 residues. Written as DNA, the CDR3 is TGTGCCAGCAATCAGGGGGAATACACTGAAGCTTTCTTT. Residues: CASNQGEYTEAFF.

The chain has TRBV19 and TRBJ1-5, with D tentatively TRBD1 (5 bases). The CDR3 covers 14 residues. V gave up 5 bases and J gave up 0 bases, with 8 bases separating them. Germline V gene sequence: CDR1 LNHDA, CDR2 SQIVND (reference sequence). CDR3 loop: CASSVTASNQPQHF. Written as DNA, the CDR3 is TGTGCCAGTAGTGTGACAGCTAGCAATCAGCCCCAGCATTTT. Using reference TRBV19 and TRBJ1-5 for the parts outside the CDR3, the full variable domain is DGGITQSPKYLFRKEGQNVTLSCEQNLNHDAMYWYRQDPGQGLRLIYYSQIVNDFQKGDIAEGYSVSREKKESFPLTVTSAQKNPTAFYLCASSVTASNQPQHFGDGTRLSIL.

This clone was recorded only once. V usage is TRBV2 and J usage is TRBJ1-6; D may be TRBD1 (5 bases). The CDR3 runs to 14 residues. Trimming removed 6 bases from V and 9 bases from J, with 15 bases in between. CDR1 and CDR2 (germline): SNHLY, FYNNEI. The CDR3: CASSPWGRSSPLHF. Here the CDR3 DNA reads TGTGCCAGCAGCCCGTGGGGGAGGAGTTCACCCCTCCACTTT.

This chain joins TRBV3-1 (or the pseudogene TRBV3-2) and TRBJ2-3; TRBD2 agrees at 9 bases. CDR3 length: 15 residues. Unmatched junction bases numbered 5, after V lost 4 bases and J lost 3 bases. Germline values: CDR1 LGHDT, CDR2 YNNKEL (reference sequence). The CDR3 loop is CASSRSGRLTDTQYF. The CDR3 DNA is TGTGCCAGCAGCCGTAGCGGGAGACTAACAGATACGCAGTATTTT.

The V gene is TRBV4-1, the J gene TRBJ1-1; D is undetermined. The CDR3 runs 13 residues. Germline CDR1 reads MGHRA; CDR2 reads YSYEKL. Between the trimmed V and J ends, which lost 4 bases and 3 bases, there was a span of 9 bases. The CDR3: CASSPTSYTEAFF. CDR3 in DNA: TGCGCCAGCAGCCCAACAAGTTACACTGAAGCTTTCTTT.

This clone has just a few counts. The rearrangement links TRBV5-6 to TRBJ2-7; tentative D call: TRBD1 (6 bases). CDR3 size: 17 residues. With 1 base removed from V and 0 bases from J, the gap between germline ends came to 17 bases. Germline V gives CDR1 SGHDT, CDR2 YYEEEE. The CDR3 protein is CASSLSGHGRLSYEQYF. CDR3 nucleotides: TGTGCCAGCAGCTTGTCGGGACACGGAAGACTCTCCTACGAGCAGTACTTC.

A single count supports this clone. The genes are TRBV6-1 and TRBJ2-2, with 12 bases that match TRBD2. The junction had 4 bases not matched to a gene; V was cut back by 4 bases and J by 4 bases. Germline V gene sequence: CDR1 MNHNS, CDR2 SASEGT. The CDR3 loop spans 16 amino acids. The CDR3 spells CASSGVGLAGTGELFF. For the CDR3, the DNA is TGTGCCAGCAGTGGAGTGGGACTAGCGGGCACCGGGGAGCTGTTTTTT.

CDR3 coding DNA: TGTGCCAGCAGCGTAGGTGCGGGAGCGTACAATGAGCAGTTCTTC. Amino acids: CASSVGAGAYNEQFF. The genes are TRBV9 and TRBJ2-1; 7 bases align to TRBD2. The V gene's germline CDR1 is SGDLS and CDR2 YYNGEE. V lost 0 bases, J lost 4 bases, and 4 bases stayed unmatched. The CDR3 contains 15 residues.

The chain has TRBV5-1 and TRBJ1-1; 10 bases map to TRBD1. The germline V gene has CDR1 SGHRS and CDR2 YFSETQ. Germline trimming cut 4 bases from V and 5 bases from J; bases unmatched to any gene: 5. The CDR3 is 14 residues long. CDR3 sequence reads: CASSATGGETEAFF. The CDR3 DNA follows: TGCGCCAGCAGCGCGACAGGGGGCGAGACTGAAGCTTTCTTT.

The chain carries TRBV7-8 and TRBJ1-5, with D possibly TRBD1 on 5 matching bases. CDR1 and CDR2 from the germline V gene are SGHVS and FQNEAQ. The V and J ends lost 2 bases and 0 bases respectively, with 14 bases between them. The CDR3 extends over 17 amino acids. CDR3 loop: CASSLWPGGNSNQPQHF. In DNA, the CDR3 is TGTGCCAGCAGCTTATGGCCGGGGGGTAATAGCAATCAGCCCCAGCATTTT.

The rearrangement links TRBV19 to TRBJ2-7, with a weak D call TRBD2 (5 bases). From germline, CDR1 is LNHDA and CDR2 SQIVND (reference sequence). The CDR3 loop spans 16 amino acids. Trimming cost V 3 bases and J 2 bases, with 17 bases left between them. The CDR3 reads CASSMGYEGYAYEQYF. The CDR3 DNA follows: TGTGCCAGTAGTATGGGATACGAGGGTTATGCCTACGAGCAGTACTTC.

This sequence joins TRBV5-4 and TRBJ2-5; 7 bases fit TRBD2. CDR3 length: 15 amino acids. Germline V lookup: CDR1 SGHNT, CDR2 YYREEE (reference sequence). J was trimmed by 6 bases and V by 6 bases; bases with no gene match: 14. For the CDR3, the DNA is TGTGCCAGCACCAGTGGCGGGGGTGAGTGGAAGACCCAGTACTTC. As protein: CASTSGGGEWKTQYF.

This clone was counted a few times. The rearrangement uses TRBV7-9 and TRBJ2-1; 10 nucleotides agree with TRBD1. Trimming cost V 7 bases and J 7 bases; bases outside gene matches: 10. This CDR3 contains 15 residues. Germline CDR1 and CDR2: SEHNR and FQNEAQ (reference sequence). For the CDR3, the DNA is TGTGCCAGCAACCCGAGGGGACAGGGGAAGAATGAGCAGTTCTTC. This codes for CASNPRGQGKNEQFF.